This T cell receptor beta chain was identified during a study of PD-L1 blockade in urothelial cancer. Time point defined: pretreatment peripheral blood. This CDR3 has 14 residues. The germline V gene encodes CDR1 SGHTA and CDR2 FQGNSA. Trimming removed 0 bases from V and 6 bases from J, with 9 bases in between. A spike-in of synthetic TCR analog templates was added to each PCR. Profiled with immunoSEQ multiplex PCR; TCRdb holds only in-frame clones, not every one. The sample has 90,000 or so clones, around 89% seen once. This chain uses TRBV7-2 with TRBJ1-5; D call uncertain. The sequence was obtained from a man aged 60-69 years with urothelial cancer. The specimen was PBMCs, collected around atezolizumab (anti-PD-L1) treatment. CDR3 nucleotide sequence: TGTGCCAGCAGCTTAGCGTTTGCGGGTCAGCCCCAGCATTTT. It encodes CASSLAFAGQPQHF.